What follows are 13 T cell receptor beta chains derived from one specimen sequenced in a study of control samples from healthy donors and cancer patients. Method: immunoSEQ multiplex PCR; TCRdb's copy keeps in-frame clones and lacks some. This repertoire shows 50,000 to 70,000 clones, about 96% found once; its top ten account for approximately 1%. The sequencing input was blood. The source of these receptors is a woman aged 18-29 years in good health.

The rearrangement links TRBV15 to TRBJ2-6; a possible D gene is TRBD2 (7 bases). The germline V gene encodes CDR1 LNHNV and CDR2 YYDKDF (reference sequence). V was pared by 4 bases and J by 0 bases, with 10 bases between. There are 16 residues in the CDR3. CDR3: CATSKGGDSGANVLTF. CDR3 nucleotides: TGTGCCACCAGCAAAGGGGGGGACTCTGGGGCCAACGTCCTGACTTTC.

This chain joins TRBV18 and TRBJ2-5, with D maybe TRBD1 (5 bases). The length of the CDR3 is 13 residues. Germline V gives CDR1 KGHSH, CDR2 LQKENI. The V and J ends lost 2 bases and 5 bases respectively, with 9 bases between them. CDR3 residues: CASSPRGVETQYF. The CDR3 nucleotides read TGTGCCAGCTCACCAAGGGGCGTGGAGACCCAGTACTTC.

The chain joins TRBV2 to TRBJ1-3, with D possibly TRBD1 on 5 matching bases. Trimming took off 1 base at V and 6 bases at J, with 13 bases between the two ends. CDR3 length equals 15 residues. Germline lookup yields CDR1 SNHLY and CDR2 FYNNEI. CDR3: CASSEVGQGENTIYF. The CDR3 region has the DNA TGTGCCAGCAGTGAAGTTGGGCAGGGTGAAAACACCATATATTTT.

CDR3 sequence (DNA): TGCGCCAGCAGCCAAGCTGGGACAGGGTCTAACTATGGCTACACCTTC. Protein sequence: CASSQAGTGSNYGYTF. The rearrangement joins TRBV4-1 to TRBJ1-2; TRBD1 agrees at 9 bases. After removal of 1 base from V and 0 bases from J, the junction contained 3 bases not matched to a gene. CDR3 length: 16 amino acids. Germline CDR1 reads MGHRA; CDR2 reads YSYEKL.

The chain recombines TRBV7-7 with TRBJ1-5, with 12 bases matching TRBD1. CDR3 length: 22 amino acids. Germline CDR1 and CDR2: SSHAT and FNYEAQ (reference sequence). Losses at the gene ends were 6 bases for V and 4 bases for J; bases not matched to a gene: 25. The chain's CDR3 is CASSPSDTGTGGIPVKNQPQHF. CDR3 DNA sequence: TGTGCCAGCAGTCCAAGTGATACCGGGACAGGGGGCATCCCTGTTAAGAATCAGCCCCAGCATTTT.

The CDR3: CASSQDSQGAGGYTF. Here the CDR3 DNA reads TGCGCCAGCAGTCAAGACTCTCAGGGGGCAGGGGGCTACACCTTC. The chain joins TRBV5-1 to TRBJ1-2; TRBD1 matches 8 bases. The germline V gene has CDR1 SGHRS and CDR2 YFSETQ. The ends lost 5 bases at V and 8 bases at J; junction bases unmatched: 14. This CDR3 is built from 15 residues.

This clone was observed once. This sequence joins TRBV6-1 and TRBJ1-5, with a weak D call TRBD1 (5 bases). In germline, CDR1 is MNHNS, CDR2 SASEGT. Trimming removed 2 bases at V and 5 bases at J, with 19 bases between. This CDR3 region has 17 residues. CDR3 in amino acids: CASSESGGRGSDQPQHF. The CDR3 DNA sequence: TGTGCCAGCAGTGAATCCGGGGGGAGGGGCTCTGATCAGCCCCAGCATTTT.

The chain recombines TRBV3-1 (or the pseudogene TRBV3-2) with TRBJ1-2; D uncertain. From germline, CDR1 is LGHDT and CDR2 YNNKEL (reference sequence). V was clipped by 4 bases and J by 2 bases, with 8 bases between them. The CDR3 runs to 13 residues. The DNA of the CDR3 is TGTGCCAGCAGCCGCCAGGAAAACTATGGCTACACCTTC. Protein product: CASSRQENYGYTF.

V and J are TRBV7-9 and TRBJ2-2, with 10 positions matching TRBD1. Trimming cost V 5 bases and J 6 bases; bases outside gene matches: 6. Germline-derived CDR1 and CDR2 are SEHNR and FQNEAQ (reference sequence). There are 15 residues in the CDR3. This chain's CDR3 is CASSEGQGKSGELFF. For the CDR3, the DNA is TGTGCCAGCAGCGAGGGACAGGGGAAGTCCGGGGAGCTGTTTTTT.

The table lists this clone with a count of one. This chain joins TRBV6-5 and TRBJ1-2; the D is unclear. CDR3 size: 12 residues. The V gene's germline CDR1 is MNHEY and CDR2 SVGAGI. V lost 6 bases and J lost 4, with 9 bases in between. The CDR3 DNA reads as TGTGCCAGCAGACGAGACACCTATGGCTACACCTTC. Translating gives CASRRDTYGYTF.

This sequence joins TRBV6-5 and TRBJ1-6; D is undetermined. Deletions cut 2 bases from V and 0 bases from J, with 8 bases between. Germline V gene data show CDR1 as MNHEY and CDR2 as SVGAGI. The CDR3 covers 16 residues. This CDR3 is CASSYSRNSYNSPLHF. For the CDR3, the DNA is TGTGCCAGCAGTTACAGCAGGAACTCCTATAATTCACCCCTCCACTTT.

The V call is TRBV7-2, the J call TRBJ2-2; 7 bases map to TRBD2. The CDR3 has 14 residues. Losses at the gene ends were 3 bases for V and 3 bases for J; bases not matched to a gene: 1. From germline, CDR1 is SGHTA and CDR2 FQGNSA. The CDR3 spells CASSFSGYTGELFF. DNA of the CDR3: TGTGCCAGCAGCTTTAGCGGGTACACCGGGGAGCTGTTTTTT.

The chain uses TRBV13 and TRBJ2-7; possibly TRBD1 for D (6 bases). The CDR3 spans 14 residues. The V end lost 2 bases, the J end lost 3 bases, and 11 bases lay between the germline ends. In germline, CDR1 is PRHDT, CDR2 FYEKMQ (reference sequence). The chain's CDR3 is CASSLNPGDYEQYF. In DNA form, the CDR3 reads TGTGCCAGCAGCTTAAACCCAGGGGACTACGAGCAGTACTTC.